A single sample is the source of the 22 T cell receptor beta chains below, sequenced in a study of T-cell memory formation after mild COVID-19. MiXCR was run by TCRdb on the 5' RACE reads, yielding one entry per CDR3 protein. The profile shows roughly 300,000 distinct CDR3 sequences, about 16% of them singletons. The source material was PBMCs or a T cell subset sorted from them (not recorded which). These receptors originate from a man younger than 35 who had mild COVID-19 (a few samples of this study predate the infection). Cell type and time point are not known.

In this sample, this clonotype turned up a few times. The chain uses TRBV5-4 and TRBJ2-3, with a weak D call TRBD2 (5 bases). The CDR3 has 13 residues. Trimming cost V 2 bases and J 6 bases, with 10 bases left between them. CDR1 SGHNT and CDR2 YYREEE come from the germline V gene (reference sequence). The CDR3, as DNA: TGTGCCAGCAGCTTCGACTCGGGGGATACGCAGTATTTT. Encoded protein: CASSFDSGDTQYF.

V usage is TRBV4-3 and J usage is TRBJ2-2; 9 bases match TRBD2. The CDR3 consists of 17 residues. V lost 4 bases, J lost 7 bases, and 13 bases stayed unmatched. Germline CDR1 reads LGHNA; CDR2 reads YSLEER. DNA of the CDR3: TGCGCCAGCAGCCGCCCAGGAGCGGGGGGTCCCCACGGGGAGCTGTTTTTT. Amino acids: CASSRPGAGGPHGELFF.

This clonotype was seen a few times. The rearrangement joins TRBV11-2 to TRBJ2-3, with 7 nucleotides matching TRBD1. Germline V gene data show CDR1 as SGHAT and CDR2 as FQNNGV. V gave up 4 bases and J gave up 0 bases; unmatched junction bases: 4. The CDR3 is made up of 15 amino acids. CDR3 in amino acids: CASSSGTDSTDTQYF. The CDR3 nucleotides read TGTGCCAGCAGCTCCGGGACAGACAGCACAGATACGCAGTATTTT.

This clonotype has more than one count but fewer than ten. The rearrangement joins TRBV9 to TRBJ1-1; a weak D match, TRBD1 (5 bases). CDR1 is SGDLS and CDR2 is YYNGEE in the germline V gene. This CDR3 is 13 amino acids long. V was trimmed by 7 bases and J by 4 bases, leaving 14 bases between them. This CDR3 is CASAKSGGTEAFF. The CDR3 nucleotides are TGTGCCAGCGCGAAGTCGGGGGGCACTGAAGCTTTCTTT.

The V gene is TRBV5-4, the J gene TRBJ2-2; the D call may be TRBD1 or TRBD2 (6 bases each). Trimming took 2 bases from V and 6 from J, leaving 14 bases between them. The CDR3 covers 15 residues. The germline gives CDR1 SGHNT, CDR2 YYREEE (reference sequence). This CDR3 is CASSFGGGKSGELFF. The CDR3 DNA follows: TGTGCCAGCAGCTTTGGAGGGGGGAAATCCGGGGAGCTGTTTTTT.

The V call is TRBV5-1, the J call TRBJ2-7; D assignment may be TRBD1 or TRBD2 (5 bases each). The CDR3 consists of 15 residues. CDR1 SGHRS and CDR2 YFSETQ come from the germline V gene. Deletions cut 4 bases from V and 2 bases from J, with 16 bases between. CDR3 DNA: TGCGCCAGCAGCCAAGCCGCCGGGGACCCCTACGAGCAGTACTTC. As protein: CASSQAAGDPYEQYF.

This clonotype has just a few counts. In nucleotides, the CDR3 is TGTGCCAGCAGTCCCTCGGCCACAGATACGCAGTATTTT. Encoded protein: CASSPSATDTQYF. This chain links TRBV27 with TRBJ2-3; no reliable D call. The V and J ends lost 5 bases and 2 bases respectively, with 8 bases between them. This CDR3 has 13 residues. CDR1 is MNHEY and CDR2 is SMNVEV in the germline V gene (reference sequence).

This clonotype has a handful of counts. The CDR3 loop is CASSEARLGQNYGYTF. The CDR3 DNA is TGTGCCAGCAGTGAAGCGCGCCTAGGACAAAACTATGGCTACACCTTC. The chain employs TRBV2 and TRBJ1-2, with a weak D call TRBD1 (5 bases). V lost 0 bases to trimming and J lost 2 bases, with 13 bases between them. The CDR3 is 16 residues long. Germline CDR1 SNHLY, CDR2 FYNNEI.

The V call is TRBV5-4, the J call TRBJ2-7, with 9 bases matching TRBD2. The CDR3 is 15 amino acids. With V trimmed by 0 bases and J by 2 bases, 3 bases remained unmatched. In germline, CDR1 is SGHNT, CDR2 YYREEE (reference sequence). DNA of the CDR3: TGTGCCAGCAGCTTGGCGGGCGGGGGGGCCTACGAGCAGTACTTC. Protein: CASSLAGGGAYEQYF.

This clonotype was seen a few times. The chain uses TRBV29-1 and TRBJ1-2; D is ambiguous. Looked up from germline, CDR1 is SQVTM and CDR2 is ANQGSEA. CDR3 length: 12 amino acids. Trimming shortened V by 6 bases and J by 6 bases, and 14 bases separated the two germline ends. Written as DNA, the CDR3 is TGCAGCGTCGCGGACGGGAGGGATGGCTACACCTTC. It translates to CSVADGRDGYTF.

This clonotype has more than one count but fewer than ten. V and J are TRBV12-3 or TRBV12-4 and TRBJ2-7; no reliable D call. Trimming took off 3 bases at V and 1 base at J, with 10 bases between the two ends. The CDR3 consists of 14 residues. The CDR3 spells CASSFGQPSYEQYF. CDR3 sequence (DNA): TGTGCCAGCAGTTTCGGGCAACCATCCTACGAGCAGTACTTC.

The CDR3 coding sequence is TGTGCTAGTGAGACATCCTTACAGGGATGCAATCAGCCCCAGCATTTT. Protein product: CASETSLQGCNQPQHF. V and J are TRBV12-5 and TRBJ1-5, with a tentative D call TRBD1 (6 bases). CDR3 length: 16 amino acids. Germline V gene sequence: CDR1 LGHNT, CDR2 FRNRAP. V was clipped by 7 bases and J by 2 bases, with 18 bases between them.

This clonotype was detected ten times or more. The chain's CDR3 is CASSLVQGANEQFF. CDR3 nucleotide sequence: TGCGCCAGCAGCCTGGTACAGGGGGCCAATGAGCAGTTCTTC. V gene TRBV5-1 combines with J gene TRBJ2-1, with 9 bases fitting TRBD1. CDR1 SGHRS and CDR2 YFSETQ come from the germline V gene. The CDR3 is 14 residues long. Germline trimming cut 4 bases from V and 6 bases from J; bases unmatched to any gene: 5.

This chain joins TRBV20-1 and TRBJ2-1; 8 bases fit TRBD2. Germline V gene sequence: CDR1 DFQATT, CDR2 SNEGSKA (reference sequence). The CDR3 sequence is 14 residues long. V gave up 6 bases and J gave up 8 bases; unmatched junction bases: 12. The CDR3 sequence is CSAQRGTSRDEQFF. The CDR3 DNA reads TGCAGTGCACAGAGGGGGACTAGTCGCGATGAGCAGTTCTTC.

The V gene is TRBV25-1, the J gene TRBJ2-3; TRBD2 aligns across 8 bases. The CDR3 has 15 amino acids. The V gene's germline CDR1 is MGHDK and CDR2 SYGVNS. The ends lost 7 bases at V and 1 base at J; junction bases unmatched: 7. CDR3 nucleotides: TGTGCCAGCAAGGTCTCGCGGGGGGGCACAGATACGCAGTATTTT. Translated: CASKVSRGGTDTQYF. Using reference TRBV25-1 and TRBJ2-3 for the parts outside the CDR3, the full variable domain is EADIYQTPRYLVIGTGKKITLECSQTMGHDKMYWYQQDPGMELHLIHYSYGVNSTEKGDLSSESTVSRIRTEHFPLTLESARPSHTSQYLCASKVSRGGTDTQYFGPGTRLTVL.

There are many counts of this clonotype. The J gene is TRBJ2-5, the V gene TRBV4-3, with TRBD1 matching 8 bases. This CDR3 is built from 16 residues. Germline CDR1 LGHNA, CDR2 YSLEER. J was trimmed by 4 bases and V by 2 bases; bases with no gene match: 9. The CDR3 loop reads CASSQYRQGLGETQYF. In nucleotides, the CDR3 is TGCGCCAGCAGCCAATATCGACAGGGGCTAGGAGAGACCCAGTACTTC.

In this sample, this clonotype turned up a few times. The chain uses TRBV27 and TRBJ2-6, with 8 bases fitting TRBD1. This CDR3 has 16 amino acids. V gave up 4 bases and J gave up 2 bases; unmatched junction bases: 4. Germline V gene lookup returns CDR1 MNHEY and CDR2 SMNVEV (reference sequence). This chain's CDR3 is CASSSARGPGANVLTF. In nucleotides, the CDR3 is TGTGCCAGCAGTTCTGCCAGGGGGCCTGGGGCCAACGTCCTGACTTTC.

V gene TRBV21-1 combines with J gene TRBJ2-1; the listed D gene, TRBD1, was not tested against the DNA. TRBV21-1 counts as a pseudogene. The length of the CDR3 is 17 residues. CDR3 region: CASSAALDRDGVNEQFF. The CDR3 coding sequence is TGTGCCAGCAGCGCAGCCCTAGACAGGGATGGTGTCAATGAGCAGTTCTTC.

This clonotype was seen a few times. This CDR3 reads CASRSRRSTDTQYF. The CDR3, as DNA: TGTGCCAGCAGGTCGAGAAGGAGCACAGATACGCAGTATTTT. The V gene is TRBV7-8, the J gene TRBJ2-3; D gene unclear. V lost 6 bases and J lost 0, with 10 bases in between. The CDR3 has 14 amino acids. Germline V gives CDR1 SGHVS, CDR2 FQNEAQ.

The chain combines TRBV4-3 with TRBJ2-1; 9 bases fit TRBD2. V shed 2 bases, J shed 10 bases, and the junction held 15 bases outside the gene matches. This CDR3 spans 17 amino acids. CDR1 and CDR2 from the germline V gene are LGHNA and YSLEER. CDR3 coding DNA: TGCGCCAGCAGCCAATCAAGAGCGGGGGGATCTTTCCCCGAGCAGTTCTTC. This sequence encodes CASSQSRAGGSFPEQFF.

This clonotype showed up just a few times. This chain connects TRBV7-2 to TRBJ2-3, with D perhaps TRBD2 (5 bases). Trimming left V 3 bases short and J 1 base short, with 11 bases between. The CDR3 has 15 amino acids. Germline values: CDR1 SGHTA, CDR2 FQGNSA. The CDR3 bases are TGTGCCAGCAGCTTGGATGGACTTCGCACAGATACGCAGTATTTT. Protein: CASSLDGLRTDTQYF.

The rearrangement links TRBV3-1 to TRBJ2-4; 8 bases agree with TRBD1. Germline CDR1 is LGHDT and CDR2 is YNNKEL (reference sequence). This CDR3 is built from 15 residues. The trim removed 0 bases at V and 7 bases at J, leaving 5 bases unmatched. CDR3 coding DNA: TGTGCCAGCAGCCAAGACGGGACAGGAGTTAACATTCAGTACTTC. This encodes CASSQDGTGVNIQYF.